A single sample gave rise to the 31 T cell receptor beta chains below, sequenced in a study of T cells in Graves' hyperthyroidism and ophthalmopathy. Amplification targeted TCR beta CDR3 regions from RNA transcripts. RT-PCR in the first round (using the HTBI primer set) targeted the TCR CDR3. TCRdb reprocessed the multiplex PCR reads via MiXCR and lists one record per CDR3 protein. The sample carries a few hundred thousand distinct CDR3 sequences, 46% recorded once. Sequencing input: peripheral blood or thyroid tissue (not recorded which). All receptors come from an adult woman with Graves' disease, either hyperthyroidism or ophthalmopathy (not recorded which).

This clonotype was observed at least ten times. The rearrangement links TRBV2 to TRBJ1-2, with D hard to call. Germline V gene lookup returns CDR1 SNHLY and CDR2 FYNNEI. CDR3 length equals 15 residues. The germline V and J ends were trimmed by 4 bases and 3 bases, with 15 bases remaining between them. The CDR3 reads CASSASPGSYYGYTF. Here the CDR3 DNA reads TGTGCCAGCAGTGCGAGTCCCGGCAGTTACTATGGCTACACCTTC. The complete variable domain, with remaining parts taken from reference TRBV2 and TRBJ1-2, reads EPEVTQTPSHQVTQMGQEVILRCVPISNHLYFYWYRQILGQKVEFLVSFYNNEISEKSEIFDDQFSVERPDGSNFTLKIRSTKLEDSAMYFCASSASPGSYYGYTFGSGTRLTVV.

The gene calls are TRBV5-4 and TRBJ1-5; 8 bases map to TRBD1. V shed 0 bases and J 7 bases; nucleotides not matched to a gene: 6. Germline-derived CDR1 and CDR2 are SGHNT and YYREEE (reference sequence). The CDR3 has 15 amino acids. In nucleotides, the CDR3 is TGTGCCAGCAGCTTGGGTGGGACAGGTCCCCAGCCCCAGCATTTT. Its translation is CASSLGGTGPQPQHF.

Concerning this clonotype: Germline is not matched at one junction end, which may reflect a read error. The chain has TRBV10-3 and TRBJ1-2, with D maybe TRBD1 (5 bases). This CDR3 comprises 15 residues. CDR1 is ENHRY, CDR2 SYGVKD, per germline. For the CDR3, the DNA is TGTGCCAGCAGTTACGCTTTGAGACAGAACTATGGCTACACCTTC. Its protein product is CASSYALRQNYGYTF.

This sequence joins TRBV7-3 and TRBJ1-1; D is unresolved. Germline loops: CDR1 SGHTA, CDR2 FQGTGA. V lost 2 bases to trimming and J lost 4 bases, with 11 bases between them. CDR3 length: 14 residues. The CDR3 DNA follows: TGTGCCAGCAGCTTATCGGCCGGGAGCACTGAAGCTTTCTTT. Its translation: CASSLSAGSTEAFF. The complete variable domain, with remaining parts taken from reference TRBV7-3 and TRBJ1-1, reads GAGVSQTPSNKVTEKGKYVELRCDPISGHTALYWYRQSLGQGPEFLIYFQGTGAADDSGLPNDRFFAVRPEGSVSTLKIQRTERGDSAVYLCASSLSAGSTEAFFGQGTRLTVV.

The V and J genes are TRBV10-3 and TRBJ1-5, with D possibly being TRBD1 (5 bases). The germline V gene has CDR1 ENHRY and CDR2 SYGVKD. V was pared by 3 bases and J by 4 bases, with 13 bases between. The CDR3 length is 15 residues. The CDR3 DNA is TGTGCCATCAGTGAAGGCGGGGGACTTAATCAGCCCCAGCATTTT. Encoded protein: CAISEGGGLNQPQHF.

The CDR3 region has the DNA TGTGCCAGCAGCCAAGAGGGGGGACATAACACCGGGGAGCTGTTTTTT. Protein product: CASSQEGGHNTGELFF. V is TRBV14 and J is TRBJ2-2; D tentatively fits TRBD1 or TRBD2 (6 bases each). Between the trimmed V and J ends, which lost 0 bases and 2 bases, there was a span of 10 bases. Germline V lookup: CDR1 SGHDN, CDR2 FVKESK. The CDR3 contains 16 residues.

This clonotype was counted between two and nine times. The V call is TRBV12-3 or TRBV12-4, the J call TRBJ1-2; a weak D match, TRBD1 (5 bases). The ends were cut back, 3 bases at V and 7 bases at J, with 15 bases in the middle. The CDR3 has 14 amino acids. Here the CDR3 reads CASSFSGDGFGYTF. DNA of the CDR3: TGTGCCAGCAGTTTTTCGGGGGACGGCTTTGGCTACACCTTC.

CDR3 DNA: TGTGCCAGTCCCTCCGAGTTTATGAACACTGAAGCTTTCTTT. As protein: CASPSEFMNTEAFF. The chain recombines TRBV2 with TRBJ1-1; D is ambiguous. CDR3 length equals 14 residues. V lost 9 bases to trimming and J lost 0 bases, with 14 bases between them. The V gene's germline CDR1 is SNHLY and CDR2 FYNNEI.

CDR3 loop: CASSLSWQETQYF. In DNA form, the CDR3 reads TGTGCCAGCAGTTTATCTTGGCAAGAGACCCAGTACTTC. The rearrangement uses TRBV2 and TRBJ2-5, with no clear D. The V gene's germline CDR1 is SNHLY and CDR2 FYNNEI. Trimming took 5 bases from V and 2 from J, leaving 9 bases between them. CDR3 length: 13 residues.

The chain uses TRBV7-8 and TRBJ2-6; D assignment may be TRBD1 or TRBD2 (5 bases each). V lost 3 bases and J lost 2, with 14 bases in between. Germline CDR1 is SGHVS and CDR2 is FQNEAQ. CDR3 length: 17 residues. The CDR3 nucleotides read TGTGCCAGCAGCTTGGACACCCCCGGGACTGGGGCCAACGTCCTGACTTTC. It yields the protein CASSLDTPGTGANVLTF. Using reference TRBV7-8 and TRBJ2-6 for the parts outside the CDR3, the full variable domain is GAGVSQSPRYKVAKRGQDVALRCDPISGHVSLFWYQQALGQGPEFLTYFQNEAQLDKSGLPSDRFFAERPEGSVSTLKIQRTQQEDSAVYLCASSLDTPGTGANVLTFGAGSRLTVL.

This clonotype was observed many times. The V call is TRBV2, the J call TRBJ1-6; TRBD1 matches 7 bases. CDR1 is SNHLY, CDR2 FYNNEI, per germline. Germline trimming cut 4 bases from V and 14 bases from J; bases unmatched to any gene: 8. The CDR3 loop spans 13 amino acids. CDR3 sequence reads: CASSGGGGWTLHF. The CDR3, as DNA: TGTGCCAGCAGTGGAGGGGGCGGCTGGACCCTCCACTTT. The entire variable domain, with the rest obtained from reference TRBV2 and TRBJ1-6, is as follows: EPEVTQTPSHQVTQMGQEVILRCVPISNHLYFYWYRQILGQKVEFLVSFYNNEISEKSEIFDDQFSVERPDGSNFTLKIRSTKLEDSAMYFCASSGGGGWTLHFGNGTRLTVT.

The V gene is TRBV12-3 or TRBV12-4, the J gene TRBJ1-6, with unresolved D. The V gene lost 6 bases and the J gene lost 7 bases, with 22 bases spanning the gap. This CDR3 comprises 17 residues. CDR3 loop: CASSPGLWGRENSPLHF. DNA for the CDR3: TGTGCCAGCAGCCCAGGTCTGTGGGGAAGGGAAAATTCACCCCTCCACTTT.

Turning to this clonotype: One end of the junction fails to match germline, which may point to a read error. This chain joins TRBV28 and TRBJ1-5; D is unresolved. Germline CDR1 reads MDHEN; CDR2 reads SYDVKM. The length of the CDR3 is 16 residues. The CDR3 nucleotides are TGTGCCACCAGTGCATCTGGGTCGGCTCTCCATCAGCCCCAGCATTTT. Translation gives CATSASGSALHQPQHF.

This clonotype appeared a few times. The V and J genes are TRBV14 and TRBJ2-5; 8 bases fit TRBD2. After removal of 3 bases from V and 5 bases from J, the junction contained 8 bases not matched to a gene. Germline-derived CDR1 and CDR2 are SGHDN and FVKESK. This CDR3 has 15 residues. The CDR3 coding sequence is TGTGCCAGCAGCCAGATTAGCGGGAAGAGGGAGACCCAGTACTTC. Translation gives CASSQISGKRETQYF. Using reference TRBV14 and TRBJ2-5 for the parts outside the CDR3, the full variable domain is EAGVTQFPSHSVIEKGQTVTLRCDPISGHDNLYWYRRVMGKEIKFLLHFVKESKQDESGMPNNRFLAERTGGTYSTLKVQPAELEDSGVYFCASSQISGKRETQYFGPGTRLLVL.

This clonotype was recorded at least ten times. The CDR3 DNA reads as TGTGCCACCAGCAGAGATGAGGGATCCTACGAGCAGTACTTC. Protein product: CATSRDEGSYEQYF. J is TRBJ2-7 and V is TRBV15; possible D gene TRBD2, 5 bases. V lost 0 bases and J 1 base, leaving 7 bases between the germline ends. The CDR3 covers 14 residues. Germline CDR1 LNHNV, CDR2 YYDKDF (reference sequence).

J is TRBJ1-5 and V is TRBV25-1; D gene unclear. CDR1 is MGHDK and CDR2 is SYGVNS in the germline V gene. The CDR3 spans 16 residues. V lost 5 bases and J 1 base, leaving 15 bases between the germline ends. This CDR3 reads CASSPWRRASNQPQHF. In nucleotides, the CDR3 is TGTGCCAGCAGTCCTTGGCGGCGGGCGAGCAATCAGCCCCAGCATTTT.

This clonotype was seen repeatedly, ten times or more. The chain uses TRBV7-2 and TRBJ1-4; TRBD1 aligns across 7 bases. Germline CDR1 and CDR2: SGHTA and FQGNSA. V was pared by 1 base and J by 13 bases, with 6 bases of the junction left unmatched. The CDR3 consists of 13 residues. The CDR3 here is CASSLGQGGRLFF. In DNA, the CDR3 is TGTGCCAGCAGCTTAGGACAGGGAGGGAGACTGTTTTTT.

The CDR3 nucleotides are TGCAGCCCCACTAGGGCTTCATACGAGCAGTACTTC. Amino acids: CSPTRASYEQYF. The V call is TRBV20-1, the J call TRBJ2-7; D is possibly TRBD2 (5 bases). The CDR3 covers 12 residues. CDR1 and CDR2 (germline): DFQATT, SNEGSKA (reference sequence).

This chain connects TRBV2 to TRBJ1-3; 7 positions match TRBD1. V trimming: 8 bases; J trimming: 0 bases; junction bases outside the gene matches: 13. CDR3 length: 17 residues. CDR1 and CDR2 from the germline V gene are SNHLY and FYNNEI. The CDR3 spells CASCPGGTEFSGNTIYF. DNA of the CDR3: TGTGCCAGCTGCCCCGGCGGGACAGAGTTCTCTGGAAACACCATATATTTT.

This clonotype was observed once. The CDR3 here is CASSLAPSGTYEQYF. Written as DNA, the CDR3 is TGCGCCAGCAGCTTGGCCCCCAGCGGTACCTACGAGCAGTACTTC. The chain carries TRBV5-1 and TRBJ2-7, with D possibly TRBD2 on 5 matching bases. Trimming took off 0 bases at V and 2 bases at J, with 12 bases between the two ends. Germline lookup yields CDR1 SGHRS and CDR2 YFSETQ. The CDR3 loop spans 15 amino acids. The full variable domain, rest sourced from reference TRBV5-1 and TRBJ2-7, is KAGVTQTPRYLIKTRGQQVTLSCSPISGHRSVSWYQQTPGQGLQFLFEYFSETQRNKGNFPGRFSGRQFSNSRSEMNVSTLELGDSALYLCASSLAPSGTYEQYFGPGTRLTVT.

The sample holds many counts of this clonotype. The junction does not match germline at one end; this may be a read error. The chain combines TRBV20-1 with TRBJ2-7; D unresolved. Germline lookup yields CDR1 DFQATT and CDR2 SNEGSKA (reference sequence). CDR3 length equals 10 residues. CDR3 nucleotides: TGCAGTGCTAGACAAATGGGTCTGAACTTC. As protein: CSARQMGLNF.

The chain is built from TRBV5-4 and TRBJ2-2; D uncertain. The V end lost 0 bases, the J end lost 4 bases, and 10 bases lay between the germline ends. CDR1 is SGHNT, CDR2 YYREEE, per germline (reference sequence). The CDR3 covers 15 residues. The CDR3 bases are TGTGCCAGCAGCTTGGCCGCCCCCGGCACCGGGGAGCTGTTTTTT. This translates into CASSLAAPGTGELFF.

On this clonotype: One junction end disagrees with the germline gene, perhaps due to a read error. This chain connects TRBV7-9 to TRBJ1-1; D is undetermined. The CDR3 length is 12 residues. CDR1 and CDR2 from the germline V gene are SEHNR and FQNEAQ (reference sequence). The CDR3 DNA sequence: TGCGCCAGCAGCCAAAACGGGAGGGAGGCTTTCTTT. Translating gives CASSQNGREAFF.

This clonotype was observed a few times. The rearrangement links TRBV10-3 to TRBJ2-5; the D is unclear. This CDR3 has 13 residues. From germline, CDR1 is ENHRY and CDR2 SYGVKD. V lost 3 bases to trimming and J lost 1 base, with 6 bases between them. CDR3: CAISDSGQETQYF. In DNA, the CDR3 is TGTGCCATCAGTGACTCCGGCCAAGAGACCCAGTACTTC.

The rearrangement uses TRBV2 and TRBJ2-5; 13 bases align to TRBD2. Germline CDR1 reads SNHLY; CDR2 reads FYNNEI. The CDR3 runs to 18 residues. Trimming removed 6 bases from V and 4 bases from J; junction bases left unmatched: 14. CDR3 coding DNA: TGTGCCAGCAGCCTTGATCGACTAGCGGGAGGAGCTCTAGAGACCCAGTACTTC. Its translation: CASSLDRLAGGALETQYF.

This clonotype was seen many times. The CDR3 region has the DNA TGTGCCATCAGTGAGTCTACGGGTGAGACCCAGTACTTC. Amino acids: CAISESTGETQYF. This chain uses TRBV10-3 with TRBJ2-5; the D is unclear. V was clipped by 0 bases and J by 5 bases, with 7 bases between them. This CDR3 comprises 13 residues. Looked up from germline, CDR1 is ENHRY and CDR2 is SYGVKD.

As concerns this clonotype: One end of the junction varies from germline; a read error may be responsible. The CDR3 DNA is TGCGCCAGCAGCCAAGTGGCCAGGGTCTACTACGAGCAGTACTTC. This gives the protein CASSQVARVYYEQYF. The rearrangement links TRBV7-2 to TRBJ2-7; tentatively, D is TRBD1 (5 bases). Germline V gene lookup returns CDR1 SGHTA and CDR2 FQGNSA. The CDR3 is 15 amino acids. Drawing the rest from reference TRBV7-2 and TRBJ2-7, the complete variable domain is GAGVSQSPSNKVTEKGKDVELRCDPISGHTALYWYRQSLGQGLEFLIYFQGNSAPDKSGLPSDRFSAERTGGSVSTLTIQRTQQEDSAVYLCASSQVARVYYEQYFGPGTRLTVT.

This clonotype was detected a few times. The V and J genes are TRBV20-1 and TRBJ1-2; possible D gene TRBD1, 5 bases. The germline V gene encodes CDR1 DFQATT and CDR2 SNEGSKA (reference sequence). The V end lost 5 bases, the J end lost 6 bases, and 19 bases lay between the germline ends. The CDR3 is 14 residues long. The CDR3, as DNA: TGCAGTGCTCACCCTACTAGCGGGGACGATGGCTACACCTTC. It specifies CSAHPTSGDDGYTF.

This chain links TRBV20-1 with TRBJ2-5, with D possibly matching TRBD1 (7 bases). With 3 bases removed from V and 5 bases from J, the gap between germline ends came to 16 bases. Germline loops: CDR1 DFQATT, CDR2 SNEGSKA (reference sequence). The CDR3 has 14 residues. Here the CDR3 reads CSASSGRGRETQYF. The CDR3 DNA is TGCAGTGCTAGTTCTGGCAGGGGGAGGGAGACCCAGTACTTC.

With respect to this clonotype: One end of the junction does not line up with germline, which may come from a read error. This CDR3 reads CAISEESHF. The CDR3 nucleotides are TGTGCCATCAGTGAAGAGTCACACTTC. The J gene is TRBJ1-2, the V gene TRBV10-3; no reliable D call. The CDR3 covers 9 residues. Germline CDR1 ENHRY, CDR2 SYGVKD.

The J gene is TRBJ1-5, the V gene TRBV5-6, with 7 bases aligning to TRBD1. Per the germline V gene, CDR1 is SGHDT and CDR2 is YYEEEE. Trimming at V came to 3 bases and at J to 0 bases, leaving 3 bases not matched to a gene. The CDR3 has 15 residues. The CDR3 spells CASSWGQYSNQPQHF. The CDR3 nucleotides are TGTGCCAGCAGCTGGGGACAGTATAGCAATCAGCCCCAGCATTTT.